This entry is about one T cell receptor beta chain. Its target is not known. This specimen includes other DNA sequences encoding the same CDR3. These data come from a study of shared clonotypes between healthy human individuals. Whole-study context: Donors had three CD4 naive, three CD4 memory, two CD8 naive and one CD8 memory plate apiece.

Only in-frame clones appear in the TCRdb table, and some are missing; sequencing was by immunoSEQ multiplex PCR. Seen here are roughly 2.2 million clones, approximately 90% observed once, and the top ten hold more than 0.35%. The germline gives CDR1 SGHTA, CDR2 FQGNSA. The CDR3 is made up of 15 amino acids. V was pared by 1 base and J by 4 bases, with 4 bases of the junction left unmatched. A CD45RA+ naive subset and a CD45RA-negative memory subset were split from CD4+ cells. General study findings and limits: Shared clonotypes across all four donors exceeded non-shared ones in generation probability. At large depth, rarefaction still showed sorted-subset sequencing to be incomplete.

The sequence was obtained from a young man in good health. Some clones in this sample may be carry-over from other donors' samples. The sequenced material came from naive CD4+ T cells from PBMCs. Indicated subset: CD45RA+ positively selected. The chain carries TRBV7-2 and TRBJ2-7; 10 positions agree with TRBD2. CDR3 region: CASSLGTSGYYEQYF. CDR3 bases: TGTGCCAGCAGCTTAGGGACTAGCGGTTATTACGAGCAGTACTTC.